This record covers a single T cell receptor (beta chain). This receptor's antigen is unknown. Per-base qualities were not stored, and no clone one base away is much larger. TCRbeta CDR3 regions were amplified from genomic DNA by means of the immunoSEQ Assay, a bias-controlled multiplex PCR. The original pipeline was this. The number of nucleated cells in each sample was estimated from the amplification of reference gene primers within the assay. Sequence reads were collapsed and filtered to measure the absolute abundance of every unique TCRbeta CDR3 rearrangement. For each sample, productive Simpson clonality was calculated by taking the square root of Simpson's diversity index across productive rearrangements. TCRdb limited this immuneACCESS table to in-frame rearrangements with V and J called. A share of clones is missing; checked studies link under half to unresolved V genes, and the rest is unexplained. Clone size and V and J calls were adopted from that table, with D and trimming inferred from the DNA. Present in this sample are around 94,000 clones, around four fifths of which were seen just once. Over 9.5% of the sample is held by the ten biggest clonotypes.

The source of the sample is a study of blood T cell repertoires in COVID-19 (TCRdb year 2020). A note on the overall study: Samples covering the acute and convalescent phases of COVID-19 were provided by collaborators in the United States, Italy and Spain. The prospective study material was composed of cDNA or gDNA derived from T cells, B-cell-depleted T cells, or PBMCs. The dataset comprised deeply sampled blood TCRbeta repertoires from subjects exposed to, actively infected with, or recovered from COVID-19. The repertoires were released in a freely available public database meant as a resource for research on the immune response to SARS-CoV-2. Samples came from the ongoing ImmuneRACE study (first 160 participants) plus 1,254 subjects from 6 global collaborators. The sample metadata nearly always contained a de-identified subject ID, COVID-19 status, age in years and sex. Where available, HLA class I and class II types were obtained from metadata supplied by the sample provider rather than from assay-based typing. Beyond this particular receptor, the publication reports: The quantity of clinical and demographic metadata differed by source and by participant and was supplied without curation.

Whole blood was collected in K2EDTA tubes by collaborating institutions according to the institutions' own protocols. For TCRbeta analysis, collaborators shipped samples in one of three forms: frozen whole blood, isolated PBMCs, or DNA extracted from either of those sample types. This sequence originates from a man between 35 and 55 years old with active or convalescent COVID-19. Sequenced sample: peripheral blood.

This receptor carries the CDR3 CASSLDGTGSNQPQHF. The bases read TGTGCCAGCAGCTTGGACGGGACAGGAAGCAATCAGCCCCAGCATTTT. Recombination joined TRBV7-6 with TRBJ1-5; 8 central nucleotides agree with TRBD1. Clipping removes 3 bases from V and 1 base from J, with 5 as the unmatched junction base count. CDR1 SGHVS and CDR2 FNYEAQ were looked up in the germline V gene. The CDR3 covers 16 residues, taking in both the cysteine and the phenylalanine. This entry keeps only the CDR3 DNA: 48 bases, framed from base 1. The reference TRBV7-6 and TRBJ1-5 proteins fill in what lies around the CDR3, so the full variable domain reads GAGVSQSPRYKVTKRGQDVALRCDPISGHVSLYWYRQALGQGPEFLTYFNYEAQQDKSGLPNDRFSAERPEGSISTLTIQRTEQRDSAMYRCASSLDGTGSNQPQHFGDGTRLSIL.